These 24 T cell receptor beta chains originate from one sample sequenced in a study of T cells after yellow fever vaccination. TCRdb passed the 5' RACE reads through MiXCR, listing each CDR3 protein once. The repertoire has about 200,000 distinct CDR3 sequences, roughly 3% of them found once; the top ten carry around 3.2%. Specimen: CD4+ T cells sorted from PBMCs, collected 10 days after the yellow fever booster vaccination. The receptor source for this set is a man aged 18 to 29 who received the YFV17D yellow fever vaccine.

This clonotype was found many times. V gene TRBV12-3 or TRBV12-4 combines with J gene TRBJ1-5; a weak D match, TRBD1 (5 bases). This CDR3 has 11 residues. The germline V and J ends were trimmed by 4 bases and 10 bases, with 8 bases remaining between them. CDR3 in DNA: TGTGCCAGCAGTTGGGGGGGACCCCAGCATTTT. The encoded protein is CASSWGGPQHF.

This clonotype showed up just a few times. The chain links TRBV7-2 to TRBJ1-2; D not certain. CDR3 size: 15 residues. Per germline, CDR1 SGHTA and CDR2 FQGNSA. Deletions cut 3 bases from V and 1 base from J, with 12 bases between. CDR3 nucleotide sequence: TGTGCCAGCAGCTTGAGACGCGAACTTAACTATGGCTACACCTTC. This codes for CASSLRRELNYGYTF.

Ten or more counts support this clonotype. This chain connects TRBV6-5 to TRBJ2-3; D is undetermined. The CDR3 runs to 15 residues. CDR1 is MNHEY, CDR2 SVGAGI, per germline. V lost 5 bases, J lost 6 bases, and 18 bases lay in between. CDR3 DNA: TGTGCCAGCAGTAACACGCTGGCGCAAACGGATACGCAGTATTTT. The encoded protein is CASSNTLAQTDTQYF.

This clonotype was detected a few times. This chain links TRBV12-3 or TRBV12-4 with TRBJ1-6, with a possible D match to TRBD1 (5 bases). This CDR3 is built from 16 residues. The germline V and J ends were trimmed by 4 bases and 8 bases, with 18 bases remaining between them. The CDR3 is CASSSYPLTADSPLHF. The CDR3 DNA is TGTGCCAGCAGTTCCTACCCACTGACAGCGGATTCACCCCTCCACTTT.

The V gene is TRBV20-1, the J gene TRBJ2-5; TRBD2 matches at 10 bases. Per the germline V gene, CDR1 is DFQATT and CDR2 is SNEGSKA (reference sequence). V lost 3 bases and J lost 4; bases outside the gene matches: 8. The CDR3 length is 15 residues. Here the CDR3 reads CSASSLAGNLETQYF. CDR3 coding DNA: TGCAGTGCTAGCTCACTAGCGGGGAATTTAGAGACCCAGTACTTC.

This clonotype has only a few counts. J is TRBJ1-4 and V is TRBV7-2; 7 bases are a match to TRBD1. The V gene end was trimmed by 1 base and the J gene end by 4 bases; junction bases not matched to a gene: 6. Looked up from germline, CDR1 is SGHTA and CDR2 is FQGNSA. This CDR3 is built from 16 residues. The CDR3 reads CASSLVGTANNEKLFF. The CDR3 coding sequence is TGTGCCAGCAGCTTAGTGGGGACAGCGAATAATGAAAAACTGTTTTTT. Supplemented by reference TRBV7-2 and TRBJ1-4, the full variable domain reads GAGVSQSPSNKVTEKGKDVELRCDPISGHTALYWYRQSLGQGLEFLIYFQGNSAPDKSGLPSDRFSAERTGGSVSTLTIQRTQQEDSAVYLCASSLVGTANNEKLFFGSGTQLSVL.

This clonotype appeared a few times. The rearrangement uses TRBV4-2 and TRBJ2-4, with a weak D call TRBD2 (5 bases). Germline-derived CDR1 and CDR2 are LGHNA and YNFKEQ. Trimming removed 5 bases from V and 3 bases from J, with 11 bases in between. This CDR3 has 14 residues. In nucleotides, the CDR3 is TGTGCCAGCAGCTTACGTGGACTCAAAAACATTCAGTACTTC. It translates to CASSLRGLKNIQYF.

This clonotype was recorded a few times. The rearrangement links TRBV7-2 to TRBJ2-7; 8 nucleotides match TRBD2. Per the germline V gene, CDR1 is SGHTA and CDR2 is FQGNSA. V lost 3 bases, J lost 6 bases, and 7 bases stayed unmatched. This CDR3 has 14 amino acids. CDR3 bases: TGTGCCAGCAGCTTCAACGGGGGGGCCGGCGAGCAGTACGTC. It specifies CASSFNGGAGEQYV.

V and J are TRBV5-1 and TRBJ1-2; D may be TRBD1 (5 bases). The CDR3 is made up of 14 amino acids. Trimming cost V 0 bases and J 4 bases, with 10 bases left between them. Germline V CDR1 and CDR2: SGHRS, YFSETQ. CDR3: CASSLAGQIYGYTF. The CDR3 nucleotides are TGCGCCAGCAGCTTGGCAGGGCAAATCTATGGCTACACCTTC.

This clonotype was recorded many times. The chain combines TRBV21-1 with TRBJ2-1. TRBV21-1 is labeled a pseudogene. The CDR3 covers 13 residues. The CDR3 region is CASSKVQDNEQFF. In DNA, the CDR3 is TGTGCCAGCAGCAAAGTCCAGGACAATGAGCAGTTCTTC.

A few counts support this clonotype. V gene TRBV24-1 combines with J gene TRBJ1-2; no firm D call. With 7 bases removed from V and 4 bases from J, the gap between germline ends came to 9 bases. The CDR3 is made up of 12 amino acids. The germline V gene encodes CDR1 KGHDR and CDR2 SFDVKD. The CDR3 sequence is CATRPPGYGYTF. The DNA for the CDR3 is TGTGCCACCAGACCCCCTGGCTATGGCTACACCTTC.

This clonotype came up many times. V usage is TRBV5-1 and J usage is TRBJ1-4; the match to TRBD1 covers 8 bases. The CDR3 runs to 16 residues. The V segment lost 1 base and the J segment 3 bases; nucleotides outside the gene matches: 5. Germline V CDR1 and CDR2: SGHRS, YFSETQ. Written as DNA, the CDR3 is TGCGCCAGCAGCTTGACACCGGGACAGGCTAATGAAAAACTGTTTTTT. Translated, it gives CASSLTPGQANEKLFF. The full variable domain, its missing parts supplied by reference TRBV5-1 and TRBJ1-4, is KAGVTQTPRYLIKTRGQQVTLSCSPISGHRSVSWYQQTPGQGLQFLFEYFSETQRNKGNFPGRFSGRQFSNSRSEMNVSTLELGDSALYLCASSLTPGQANEKLFFGSGTQLSVL.

This clonotype was found many times. This chain uses TRBV5-1 with TRBJ2-5; D remains unclear. The V gene's germline CDR1 is SGHRS and CDR2 YFSETQ. V was trimmed by 3 bases and J by 2 bases, leaving 8 bases between them. The CDR3 is 13 residues long. This CDR3 reads CASSWTDQETQYF. Written as DNA, the CDR3 is TGCGCCAGCAGCTGGACGGATCAAGAGACCCAGTACTTC.

In this sample, this clonotype turned up a few times. V and J are TRBV19 and TRBJ1-2, with unresolved D. Germline loops: CDR1 LNHDA, CDR2 SQIVND (reference sequence). The length of the CDR3 is 13 residues. Trimming shortened V by 5 bases and J by 8 bases, and 15 bases separated the two germline ends. The CDR3 is CASSLGLFVGYTF. CDR3 in DNA: TGTGCCAGTAGTCTCGGGCTGTTTGTCGGCTACACCTTC.

This chain uses TRBV12-3 or TRBV12-4 with TRBJ2-1, with D unclear. The ends were cut back, 6 bases at V and 12 bases at J, with 15 bases in the middle. The CDR3 runs 12 residues. CDR3 DNA: TGTGCCAGCAGATCGGACCTGGCGAGGCAGTTCTTC. Translation gives CASRSDLARQFF.

This clonotype was recorded many times. This chain's CDR3 is CASTPLPGTNTGELFF. DNA for the CDR3: TGCGCCAGCACCCCCTTGCCGGGTACCAACACCGGGGAGCTGTTTTTT. V gene TRBV5-1 combines with J gene TRBJ2-2, with unresolved D. Looked up from germline, CDR1 is SGHRS and CDR2 is YFSETQ. The CDR3 runs to 16 residues. V shed 6 bases and J shed 2 bases, with 17 bases lying between them.

This clonotype appeared many times. This chain connects TRBV12-3 or TRBV12-4 to TRBJ1-1; D is possibly TRBD1 (5 bases). Between the trimmed V and J ends, which lost 1 base and 5 bases, there was a span of 11 bases. The CDR3 is made up of 14 amino acids. CDR3 coding DNA: TGTGCCAGCAGTTTAGTGGGGGTTCGGACTGAAGCTTTCTTT. Amino acids: CASSLVGVRTEAFF.

This clonotype was seen repeatedly, ten times or more. The chain combines TRBV11-2 with TRBJ2-1, with 9 nucleotides matching TRBD2. Germline V gene sequence: CDR1 SGHAT, CDR2 FQNNGV. CDR3 size: 17 residues. V lost 3 bases, J lost 10 bases, and 16 bases stayed unmatched. The CDR3 DNA reads as TGTGCCAGCAGCTTGCGATCCTCTCTAGCGGGGAGGAGCGAGCAGTTCTTC. Protein sequence: CASSLRSSLAGRSEQFF.

This clonotype occurred a few times. The rearrangement joins TRBV11-2 to TRBJ1-2; D is unresolved. Trimming took 8 bases from V and 6 from J, leaving 7 bases between them. The CDR3 contains 10 residues. Per the germline V gene, CDR1 is SGHAT and CDR2 is FQNNGV. The CDR3 spells CASRGDGYTF. In DNA, the CDR3 is TGTGCCAGCCGCGGGGATGGCTACACCTTC.

For this clonotype: The final CDR3 position lacks the conserved phenylalanine or tryptophan, pointing to a likely read error. V gene TRBV20-1 combines with J gene TRBJ1-5; no reliable D call. V lost 3 bases, J lost 8 bases, and 11 bases lay in between. Germline CDR1 and CDR2: DFQATT and SNEGSKA (reference sequence). The CDR3 is made up of 12 amino acids. The CDR3 region is CSASYATEPQHC. CDR3 bases: TGCAGTGCTAGCTACGCCACGGAGCCCCAGCATTGT.

This clonotype was seen ten or more times. The rearrangement joins TRBV7-2 to TRBJ1-1, with a tentative D call TRBD1 (5 bases). Trimming stripped 5 bases from V and 5 bases from J, with 18 bases between. This CDR3 region has 15 residues. Germline V gene sequence: CDR1 SGHTA, CDR2 FQGNSA. The CDR3 is CASSGGGIYGTEAFF. The CDR3 bases are TGTGCCAGCAGCGGGGGGGGGATTTATGGGACTGAAGCTTTCTTT.

A few counts support this clonotype. The CDR3 loop is CASSSHSGGRETQYF. The CDR3 bases are TGTGCCAGCAGTTCCCATAGCGGGGGACGCGAGACCCAGTACTTC. The chain couples TRBV27 to TRBJ2-5; 9 bases align to TRBD2. The V gene end was trimmed by 4 bases and the J gene end by 5 bases; junction bases not matched to a gene: 8. The length of the CDR3 is 15 residues. The V gene's germline CDR1 is MNHEY and CDR2 SMNVEV (reference sequence).

This clonotype was detected a few times. The chain joins TRBV5-1 to TRBJ2-5; D is tentatively TRBD1 or TRBD2 (5 bases each). The length of the CDR3 is 15 residues. Trimming cost V 5 bases and J 3 bases, with 17 bases left between them. Germline CDR1 reads SGHRS; CDR2 reads YFSETQ. As DNA, the CDR3 is TGCGCCAGCAGTCCTGTTGGGGGTGATGAAGAGACCCAGTACTTC. Protein sequence: CASSPVGGDEETQYF.

This clonotype showed up many times. The genes are TRBV20-1 and TRBJ2-7; TRBD1 matches 7 bases. The germline gives CDR1 DFQATT, CDR2 SNEGSKA (reference sequence). CDR3 length equals 12 residues. J lost 2 bases, V lost 6 bases, and 4 bases had no gene match. CDR3 protein: CSARDRPYEQYF. The CDR3 bases are TGCAGTGCACGGGACAGACCCTACGAGCAGTACTTC.